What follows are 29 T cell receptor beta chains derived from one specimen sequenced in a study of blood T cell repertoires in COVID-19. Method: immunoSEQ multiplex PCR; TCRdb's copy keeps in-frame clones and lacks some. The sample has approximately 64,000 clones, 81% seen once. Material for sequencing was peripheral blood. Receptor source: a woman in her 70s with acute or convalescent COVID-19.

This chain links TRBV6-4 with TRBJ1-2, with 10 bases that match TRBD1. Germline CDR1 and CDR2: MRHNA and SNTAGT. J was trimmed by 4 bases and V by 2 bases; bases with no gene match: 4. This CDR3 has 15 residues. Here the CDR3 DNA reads TGTGCCAGCAGTGACGGGACAGGGGCTAGCTATGGCTACACCTTC. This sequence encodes CASSDGTGASYGYTF.

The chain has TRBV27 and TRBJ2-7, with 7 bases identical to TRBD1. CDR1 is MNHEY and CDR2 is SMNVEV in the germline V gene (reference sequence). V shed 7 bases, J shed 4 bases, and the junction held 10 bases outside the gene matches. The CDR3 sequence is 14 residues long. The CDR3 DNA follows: TGTGCCAGCACTTACAAGGGGGCTCATTACGAGCAGTACTTC. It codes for CASTYKGAHYEQYF.

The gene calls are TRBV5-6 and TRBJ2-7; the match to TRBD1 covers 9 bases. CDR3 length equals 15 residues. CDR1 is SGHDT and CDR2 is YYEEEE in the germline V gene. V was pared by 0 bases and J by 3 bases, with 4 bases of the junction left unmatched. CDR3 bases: TGTGCCAGCAGCTTGGGGGGACAGGGAATCTACGAGCAGTACTTC. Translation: CASSLGGQGIYEQYF.

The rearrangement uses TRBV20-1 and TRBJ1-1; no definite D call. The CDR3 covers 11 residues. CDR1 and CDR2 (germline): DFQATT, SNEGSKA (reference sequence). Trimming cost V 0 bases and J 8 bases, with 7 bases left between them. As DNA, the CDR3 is TGCAGTGCTAGAGATCCCAGGGAAGCTTTCTTT. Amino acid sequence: CSARDPREAFF.

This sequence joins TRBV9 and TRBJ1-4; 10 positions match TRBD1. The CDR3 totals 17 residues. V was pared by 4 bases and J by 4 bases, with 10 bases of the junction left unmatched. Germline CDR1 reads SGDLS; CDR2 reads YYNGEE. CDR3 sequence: CASSPTTGGADNEKLFF. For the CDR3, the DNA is TGTGCCAGCAGCCCCACGACAGGGGGCGCGGATAATGAAAAACTGTTTTTT. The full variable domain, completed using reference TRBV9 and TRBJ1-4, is DSGVTQTPKHLITATGQRVTLRCSPRSGDLSVYWYQQSLDQGLQFLIQYYNGEERAKGNILERFSAQQFPDLHSELNLSSLELGDSALYFCASSPTTGGADNEKLFFGSGTQLSVL.

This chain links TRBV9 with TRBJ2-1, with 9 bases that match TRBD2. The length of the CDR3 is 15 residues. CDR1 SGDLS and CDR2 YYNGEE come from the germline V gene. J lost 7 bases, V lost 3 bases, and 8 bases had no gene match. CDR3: CASSGEAGGVNEQFF. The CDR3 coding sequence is TGTGCCAGCAGCGGAGAAGCGGGAGGTGTAAATGAGCAGTTCTTC. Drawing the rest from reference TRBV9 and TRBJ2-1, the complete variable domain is DSGVTQTPKHLITATGQRVTLRCSPRSGDLSVYWYQQSLDQGLQFLIQYYNGEERAKGNILERFSAQQFPDLHSELNLSSLELGDSALYFCASSGEAGGVNEQFFGPGTRLTVL.

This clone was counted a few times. This CDR3 is CASAGQGRTGNTIYF. As DNA, the CDR3 is TGTGCCAGCGCTGGACAGGGGCGGACTGGAAACACCATATATTTT. J is TRBJ1-3 and V is TRBV7-2; 9 bases are a match to TRBD1. This CDR3 has 15 amino acids. Germline loops: CDR1 SGHTA, CDR2 FQGNSA. With V trimmed by 8 bases and J by 2 bases, 7 bases remained unmatched.

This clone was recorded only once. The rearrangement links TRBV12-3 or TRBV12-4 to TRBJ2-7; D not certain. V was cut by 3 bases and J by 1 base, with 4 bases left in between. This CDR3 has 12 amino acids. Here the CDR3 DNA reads TGTGCCAGCAGTTTGCGGTCCTACGAGCAGTACTTC. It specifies CASSLRSYEQYF.

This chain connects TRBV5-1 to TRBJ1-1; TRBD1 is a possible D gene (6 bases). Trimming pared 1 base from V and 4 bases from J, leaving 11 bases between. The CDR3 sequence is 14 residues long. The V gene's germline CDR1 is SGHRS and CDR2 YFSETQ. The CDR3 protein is CASSLQGYGTEAFF. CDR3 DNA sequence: TGCGCCAGCAGCTTGCAGGGGTATGGCACTGAAGCTTTCTTT.

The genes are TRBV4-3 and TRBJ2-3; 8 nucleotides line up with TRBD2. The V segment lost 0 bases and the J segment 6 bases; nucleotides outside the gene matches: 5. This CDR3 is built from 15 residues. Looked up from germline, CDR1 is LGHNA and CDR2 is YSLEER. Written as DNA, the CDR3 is TGCGCCAGCAGCCAAGACGGGACTAGGGCGGATACGCAGTATTTT. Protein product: CASSQDGTRADTQYF.

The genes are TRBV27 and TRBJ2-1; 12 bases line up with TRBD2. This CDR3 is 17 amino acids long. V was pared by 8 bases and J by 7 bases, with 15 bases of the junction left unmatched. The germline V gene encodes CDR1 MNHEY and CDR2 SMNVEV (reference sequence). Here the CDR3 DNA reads TGTGCCAGCGCCACCACGACTAGCGGGAGTGGGGGGAATGAGCAGTTCTTC. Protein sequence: CASATTTSGSGGNEQFF.

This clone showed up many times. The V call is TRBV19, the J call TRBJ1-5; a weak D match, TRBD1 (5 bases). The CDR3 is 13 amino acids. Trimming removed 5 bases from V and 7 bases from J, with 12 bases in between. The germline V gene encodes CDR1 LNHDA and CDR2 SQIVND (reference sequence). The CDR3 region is CASSAAGKQPQHF. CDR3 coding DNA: TGTGCCAGTAGTGCGGCAGGGAAACAGCCCCAGCATTTT.

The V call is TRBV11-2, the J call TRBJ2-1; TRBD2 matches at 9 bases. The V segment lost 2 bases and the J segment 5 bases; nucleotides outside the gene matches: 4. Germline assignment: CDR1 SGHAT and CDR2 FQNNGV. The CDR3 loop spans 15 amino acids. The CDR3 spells CASSLTLAGNNEQFF. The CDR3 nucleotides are TGTGCCAGCAGCTTAACGCTAGCGGGGAACAATGAGCAGTTCTTC.

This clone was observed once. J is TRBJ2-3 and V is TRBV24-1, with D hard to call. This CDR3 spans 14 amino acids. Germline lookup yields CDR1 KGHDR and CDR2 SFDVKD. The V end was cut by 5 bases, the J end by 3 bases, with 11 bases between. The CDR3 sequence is CATSGFLTTDTQYF. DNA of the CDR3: TGTGCCACCAGTGGATTTTTAACAACAGATACGCAGTATTTT.

The CDR3 here is CASSLSPGGNGNTIYF. CDR3 bases: TGCGCCAGCAGCTTATCACCGGGGGGCAATGGAAACACCATATATTTT. The chain is built from TRBV5-1 and TRBJ1-3; D perhaps matches TRBD1 (6 bases). The germline V and J ends were trimmed by 2 bases and 3 bases, with 15 bases remaining between them. Looked up from germline, CDR1 is SGHRS and CDR2 is YFSETQ. CDR3 size: 16 residues.

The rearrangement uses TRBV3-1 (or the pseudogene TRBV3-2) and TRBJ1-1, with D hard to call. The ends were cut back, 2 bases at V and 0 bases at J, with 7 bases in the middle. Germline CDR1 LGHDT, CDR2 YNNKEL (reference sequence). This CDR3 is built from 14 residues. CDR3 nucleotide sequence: TGTGCCAGCAGCCAATCTGAGGTGAACACTGAAGCTTTCTTT. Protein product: CASSQSEVNTEAFF.

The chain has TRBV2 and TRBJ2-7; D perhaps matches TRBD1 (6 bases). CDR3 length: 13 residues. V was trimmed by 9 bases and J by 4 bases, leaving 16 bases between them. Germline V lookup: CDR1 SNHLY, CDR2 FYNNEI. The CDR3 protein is CASRRGTSYEQYF. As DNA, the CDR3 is TGTGCCAGTAGACGTGGGACAAGTTACGAGCAGTACTTC.

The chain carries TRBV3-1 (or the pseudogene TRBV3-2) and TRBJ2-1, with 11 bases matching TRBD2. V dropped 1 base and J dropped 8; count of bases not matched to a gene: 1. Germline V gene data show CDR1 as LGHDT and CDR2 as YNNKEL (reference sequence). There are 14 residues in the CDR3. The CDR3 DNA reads TGTGCCAGCAGCCAAGTACTAGCGGGGGATGAGCAGTTCTTC. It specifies CASSQVLAGDEQFF.

CDR3 nucleotide sequence: TGTGCCAGCAGCTTGAGGTCAGGGGTCACTGAAGCTTTCTTT. It specifies CASSLRSGVTEAFF. The chain employs TRBV5-4 and TRBJ1-1, with D possibly TRBD1 on 6 matching bases. V was trimmed by 1 base and J by 4 bases, leaving 11 bases between them. The CDR3 is 14 amino acids. CDR1 and CDR2 (germline): SGHNT, YYREEE (reference sequence).

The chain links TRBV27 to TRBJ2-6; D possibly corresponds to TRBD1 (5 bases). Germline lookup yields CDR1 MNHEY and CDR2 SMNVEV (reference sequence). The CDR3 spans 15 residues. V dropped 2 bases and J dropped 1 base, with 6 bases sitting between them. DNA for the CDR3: TGTGCCAGCAGTTTAAGGACATCTGGGGCCAACGTCCTGACTTTC. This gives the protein CASSLRTSGANVLTF. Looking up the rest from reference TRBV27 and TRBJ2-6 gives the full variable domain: EAQVTQNPRYLITVTGKKLTVTCSQNMNHEYMSWYRQDPGLGLRQIYYSMNVEVTDKGDVPEGYKVSRKEKRNFPLILESPSPNQTSLYFCASSLRTSGANVLTFGAGSRLTVL.

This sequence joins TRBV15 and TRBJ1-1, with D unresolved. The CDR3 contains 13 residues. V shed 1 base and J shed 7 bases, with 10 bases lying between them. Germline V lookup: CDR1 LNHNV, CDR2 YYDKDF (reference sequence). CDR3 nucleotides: TGTGCCACCAGCAGAGTTATACGGGGTGAAGCTTTCTTT. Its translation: CATSRVIRGEAFF.

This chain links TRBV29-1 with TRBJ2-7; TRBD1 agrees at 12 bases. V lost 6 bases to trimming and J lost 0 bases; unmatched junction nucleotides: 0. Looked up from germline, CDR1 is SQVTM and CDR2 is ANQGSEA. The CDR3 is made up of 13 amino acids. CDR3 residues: CSVGQGASYEQYF. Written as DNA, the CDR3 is TGCAGCGTGGGACAGGGGGCCTCCTACGAGCAGTACTTC.

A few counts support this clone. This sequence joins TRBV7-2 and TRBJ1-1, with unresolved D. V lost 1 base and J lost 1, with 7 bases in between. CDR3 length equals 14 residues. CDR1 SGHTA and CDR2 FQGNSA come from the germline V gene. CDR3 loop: CASSLGGGNTEAFF. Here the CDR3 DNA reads TGTGCCAGCAGCTTAGGCGGAGGGAACACTGAAGCTTTCTTT.

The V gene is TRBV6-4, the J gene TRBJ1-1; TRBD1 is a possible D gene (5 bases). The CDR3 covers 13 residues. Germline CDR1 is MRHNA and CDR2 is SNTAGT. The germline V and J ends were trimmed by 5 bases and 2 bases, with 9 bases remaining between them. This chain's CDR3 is CASSRGTNTEAFF. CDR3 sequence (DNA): TGTGCCAGCAGTAGGGGAACCAACACTGAAGCTTTCTTT.

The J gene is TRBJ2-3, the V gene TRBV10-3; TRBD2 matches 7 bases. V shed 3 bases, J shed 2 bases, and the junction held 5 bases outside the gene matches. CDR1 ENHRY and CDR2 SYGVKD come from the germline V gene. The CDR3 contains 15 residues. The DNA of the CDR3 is TGTGCCATCAGTGAAGGGCTAGCGGACACAGATACGCAGTATTTT. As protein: CAISEGLADTDTQYF.

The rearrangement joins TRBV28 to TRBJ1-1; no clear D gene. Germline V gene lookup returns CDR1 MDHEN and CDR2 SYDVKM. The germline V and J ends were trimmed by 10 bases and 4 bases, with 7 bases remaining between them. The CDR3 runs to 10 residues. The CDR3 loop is CATRGTEAFF. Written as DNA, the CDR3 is TGTGCCACCCGGGGCACTGAAGCTTTCTTT.

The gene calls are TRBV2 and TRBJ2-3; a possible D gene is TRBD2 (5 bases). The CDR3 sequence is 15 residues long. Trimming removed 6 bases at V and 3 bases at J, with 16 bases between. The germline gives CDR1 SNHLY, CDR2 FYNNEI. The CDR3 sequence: CASSANRGRTDTQYF. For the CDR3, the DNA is TGTGCCAGCAGCGCAAACCGGGGAAGGACAGATACGCAGTATTTT.

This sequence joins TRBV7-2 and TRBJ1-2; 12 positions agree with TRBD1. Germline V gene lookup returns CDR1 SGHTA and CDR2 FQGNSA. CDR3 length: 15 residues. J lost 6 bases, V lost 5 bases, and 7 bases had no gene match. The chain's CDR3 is CASSLGTGGADGYTF. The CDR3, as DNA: TGTGCCAGCAGCCTGGGGACAGGGGGCGCGGATGGCTACACCTTC.

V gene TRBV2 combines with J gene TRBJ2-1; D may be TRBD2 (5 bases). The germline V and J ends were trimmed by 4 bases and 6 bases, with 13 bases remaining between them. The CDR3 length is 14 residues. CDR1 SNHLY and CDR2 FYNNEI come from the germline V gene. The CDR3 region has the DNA TGTGCCAGCAGTGTACGTGGGAGAGGCAATGAGCAGTTCTTC. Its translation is CASSVRGRGNEQFF.